The 9 T cell receptor beta chains presented below share a single source sample, sequenced in a study of siplizumab effects on memory and regulatory T cells. The table came from immunoSEQ multiplex PCR; TCRdb's copy has only in-frame clones and leaves some out. The profile covers about 100,000 clones, with approximately 93% appearing a single time and approximately 0.67% taken by the ten largest. Sequenced material: Tregs sorted from blood. The receptors derive from a human donor in good health.

The table lists this clone with a count of one. V is TRBV5-1 and J is TRBJ2-7; D possibly uses TRBD1 or TRBD2 (6 bases each). The CDR3 has 14 amino acids. Germline V gene sequence: CDR1 SGHRS, CDR2 YFSETQ. V was clipped by 4 bases and J by 5 bases, with 16 bases between them. CDR3 sequence reads: CASSLVGGVDEQYF. In DNA, the CDR3 is TGCGCCAGCAGCCTGGTCGGGGGCGTGGACGAGCAGTACTTC.

This sequence joins TRBV19 and TRBJ2-6; 9 nucleotides line up with TRBD1. This CDR3 contains 16 residues. Germline CDR1 LNHDA, CDR2 SQIVND (reference sequence). Trimming cost V 7 bases and J 1 base; bases outside gene matches: 5. The CDR3 DNA follows: TGTGCCAGTACGGGACAGGGAACTTCTGGGGCCAACGTCCTGACTTTC. It yields the protein CASTGQGTSGANVLTF. The full variable domain, rest sourced from reference TRBV19 and TRBJ2-6, is DGGITQSPKYLFRKEGQNVTLSCEQNLNHDAMYWYRQDPGQGLRLIYYSQIVNDFQKGDIAEGYSVSREKKESFPLTVTSAQKNPTAFYLCASTGQGTSGANVLTFGAGSRLTVL.

The rearrangement links TRBV9 to TRBJ2-2, with 11 nucleotides matching TRBD2. CDR1 SGDLS and CDR2 YYNGEE come from the germline V gene. The CDR3 is made up of 16 amino acids. Trimming removed 5 bases from V and 1 base from J; junction bases left unmatched: 4. The CDR3 nucleotides read TGTGCCAGCAGGGTTGGACTAGCGGGGAACACCGGGGAGCTGTTTTTT. Its protein is CASRVGLAGNTGELFF.

The chain carries TRBV7-2 and TRBJ2-1, with 9 bases lining up with TRBD2. Germline V gives CDR1 SGHTA, CDR2 FQGNSA. The J segment lost 9 bases and the V segment lost 1 base, leaving 7 bases of the junction unmatched. This CDR3 region has 15 residues. Written as DNA, the CDR3 is TGTGCCAGCAGCTTAGATAGCGGGAGTGGGGTTGAGCAGTTCTTC. Translation: CASSLDSGSGVEQFF.

The V call is TRBV5-1, the J call TRBJ1-2; tentative D call: TRBD1 (6 bases). Germline CDR1 reads SGHRS; CDR2 reads YFSETQ. The CDR3 is made up of 14 amino acids. The ends were cut back, 0 bases at V and 3 bases at J, with 9 bases in the middle. The CDR3 is CASSLADSYYGYTF. CDR3 nucleotide sequence: TGCGCCAGCAGCTTGGCGGACAGTTACTATGGCTACACCTTC.

On this clone: At the DNA level, this CDR3 is encoded by other sequences in the same sample as well. The chain uses TRBV7-2 and TRBJ2-7; no clear D. V dropped 5 bases and J dropped 4 bases, with 15 bases sitting between them. The germline CDR1 and CDR2 sequences are SGHTA and FQGNSA. CDR3 length: 14 residues. The DNA of the CDR3 is TGTGCCAGCAGCCCCGACCGACGCTCTTACGAGCAGTACTTC. It translates to CASSPDRRSYEQYF.

The chain recombines TRBV19 with TRBJ1-5; D ambiguous. Germline V gene data show CDR1 as LNHDA and CDR2 as SQIVND (reference sequence). The V end was cut by 9 bases, the J end by 0 bases, with 6 bases between. The CDR3 spans 12 residues. The CDR3: CASRGSNQPQHF. The DNA for the CDR3 is TGTGCCAGCAGAGGTAGCAATCAGCCCCAGCATTTT.

The rearrangement joins TRBV5-6 to TRBJ2-7, with 10 bases identical to TRBD2. The CDR3 has 15 amino acids. Trimming at V came to 4 bases and at J to 4 bases, leaving 8 bases not matched to a gene. Germline lookup yields CDR1 SGHDT and CDR2 YYEEEE. This CDR3 reads CASSSLLAGEYEQYF. Here the CDR3 DNA reads TGTGCCAGCAGCAGCCTTCTAGCGGGAGAATACGAGCAGTACTTC.

This clone was seen a handful of times. The rearrangement uses TRBV2 and TRBJ1-3; 9 positions agree with TRBD1. V was pared by 4 bases and J by 8 bases, with 9 bases of the junction left unmatched. Germline V gene lookup returns CDR1 SNHLY and CDR2 FYNNEI. The CDR3 contains 15 residues. The CDR3 protein is CASSVDRDRVHTIYF. The CDR3 nucleotides read TGTGCCAGCAGTGTAGACCGGGACAGGGTACACACCATATATTTT. Variable domain in full (rest from reference TRBV2 and TRBJ1-3): EPEVTQTPSHQVTQMGQEVILRCVPISNHLYFYWYRQILGQKVEFLVSFYNNEISEKSEIFDDQFSVERPDGSNFTLKIRSTKLEDSAMYFCASSVDRDRVHTIYFGEGSWLTVV.